The next 2 T cell receptor beta chains were all read from a single sample in a study of blood T cell repertoires in COVID-19. TCRdb's table, derived via immunoSEQ multiplex PCR, lists solely in-frame clones and lacks some. Of approximately 300,000 clones listed, about 90% are singletons. Sequencing was done on a sample of PBMCs or T cells enriched from blood (not recorded which). Source of these receptors: a woman under 40 who had recovered from COVID-19.

Here the CDR3 reads CAWADRGLVYGYTF. The CDR3 DNA reads TGTGCCTGGGCGGACAGGGGACTCGTCTATGGCTACACCTTC. The chain couples TRBV30 to TRBJ1-2, with 9 bases identical to TRBD1. Losses at the gene ends were 5 bases for V and 4 bases for J; bases not matched to a gene: 8. Germline V CDR1 and CDR2: GTSNPN, SVGIG (reference sequence). The CDR3 is made up of 14 amino acids.

This clone showed up just once. V usage is TRBV30 and J usage is TRBJ1-5, with 7 bases fitting TRBD1. Germline V gives CDR1 GTSNPN, CDR2 SVGIG (reference sequence). The CDR3 contains 17 residues. Trimming removed 1 base from V and 0 bases from J; junction bases left unmatched: 9. The CDR3 here is CAWSEGWTGDSNQPQHF. CDR3 in DNA: TGTGCCTGGAGTGAGGGTTGGACAGGAGATAGCAATCAGCCCCAGCATTTT.